What follows are 10 T cell receptor beta chains derived from one specimen sequenced in a study of blood T cell repertoires in COVID-19. Profiling relied on immunoSEQ multiplex PCR, and the TCRdb table lists in-frame clones only, not all of them. The sample consists of a few hundred thousand clones, around 90% of them appearing once. The material sequenced was peripheral blood. The source of these receptors is a man aged 40-50 years with acute or convalescent COVID-19.

The rearrangement uses TRBV9 and TRBJ2-1, with a weak D call TRBD2 (6 bases). This CDR3 is 17 amino acids long. V was clipped by 4 bases and J by 3 bases, with 20 bases between them. The germline gives CDR1 SGDLS, CDR2 YYNGEE. This CDR3 is CASSPLGRGLGYNEQFF. The CDR3 DNA is TGTGCCAGCAGCCCCCTGGGGCGGGGCCTGGGCTACAATGAGCAGTTCTTC.

The chain employs TRBV15 and TRBJ1-1; D gene unclear. The CDR3 covers 13 residues. The germline V and J ends were trimmed by 1 base and 8 bases, with 11 bases remaining between them. Per the germline V gene, CDR1 is LNHNV and CDR2 is YYDKDF (reference sequence). The CDR3 loop reads CATSRGAGREAFF. In DNA, the CDR3 is TGTGCCACCAGCAGAGGAGCAGGAAGAGAAGCTTTCTTT.

V is TRBV5-5 and J is TRBJ2-5; 13 positions match TRBD2. The CDR3 extends over 18 amino acids. V was clipped by 5 bases and J by 5 bases; unmatched bases: 15. Germline CDR1 reads SGHKS; CDR2 reads YYEKEE (reference sequence). The CDR3 nucleotides are TGTGCCAGCAGTCCCGGACTAGCGGGAGATTTGGTCGGGGAGACCCAGTACTTC. Protein product: CASSPGLAGDLVGETQYF.

This chain joins TRBV9 and TRBJ1-5; D is ambiguous. This CDR3 has 13 residues. Germline loops: CDR1 SGDLS, CDR2 YYNGEE. The ends were cut back, 0 bases at V and 5 bases at J, with 6 bases in the middle. The CDR3 sequence is CASSVDQDQPQHF. The CDR3 bases are TGTGCCAGCAGCGTAGATCAGGATCAGCCCCAGCATTTT.

The chain is built from TRBV28 and TRBJ1-1, with a weak D call TRBD1 (6 bases). The CDR3 has 14 residues. Trimming pared 8 bases from V and 1 base from J, leaving 14 bases between. The germline V gene has CDR1 MDHEN and CDR2 SYDVKM. Here the CDR3 DNA reads TGTGCCAGCGGCTCGACAGGACCGAACACTGAAGCTTTCTTT. Translation gives CASGSTGPNTEAFF.

This clone was counted a few times. V is TRBV7-6 and J is TRBJ2-1, with 12 bases lining up with TRBD2. Germline CDR1 is SGHVS and CDR2 is FNYEAQ. This CDR3 spans 16 amino acids. Germline trimming cut 4 bases from V and 1 base from J; bases unmatched to any gene: 2. The DNA for the CDR3 is TGTGCCAGCAGCTCCCTAGCGGGGGGGTCCTACAATGAGCAGTTCTTC. Protein: CASSSLAGGSYNEQFF.

This chain joins TRBV5-1 and TRBJ1-1; the D is unclear. CDR3 length: 15 amino acids. Deletions cut 2 bases from V and 2 bases from J, with 13 bases between. Germline CDR1 SGHRS, CDR2 YFSETQ. Written as DNA, the CDR3 is TGCGCCAGCAGCTTTTCAGGTATACGAAACACTGAAGCTTTCTTT. This sequence encodes CASSFSGIRNTEAFF.

The chain carries TRBV5-6 and TRBJ1-1; the match to TRBD1 covers 8 bases. The CDR3 spans 15 residues. Germline V gene sequence: CDR1 SGHDT, CDR2 YYEEEE. Losses at the gene ends were 3 bases for V and 1 base for J; bases not matched to a gene: 5. The chain's CDR3 is CASSWGTGSNTEAFF. The CDR3 bases are TGTGCCAGCAGCTGGGGGACAGGATCGAACACTGAAGCTTTCTTT.

This clone was seen just once. This CDR3 reads CAISDRTSGTYTDTQYF. CDR3 bases: TGTGCCATCAGTGACAGGACTAGCGGAACCTACACAGATACGCAGTATTTT. This chain uses TRBV10-3 with TRBJ2-3, with TRBD2 matching 10 bases. Per the germline V gene, CDR1 is ENHRY and CDR2 is SYGVKD. CDR3 length equals 17 residues. V lost 3 bases to trimming and J lost 2 bases; unmatched junction nucleotides: 8.

This chain connects TRBV4-1 to TRBJ1-1; D gene uncertain. CDR3 length: 16 residues. Germline V gene data show CDR1 as MGHRA and CDR2 as YSYEKL. Deletions cut 1 base from V and 5 bases from J, with 17 bases between. The CDR3 nucleotides read TGCGCCAGCAGCCAAGGTTGGAGGGAAAAGGAGACTGAAGCTTTCTTT. Protein product: CASSQGWREKETEAFF.